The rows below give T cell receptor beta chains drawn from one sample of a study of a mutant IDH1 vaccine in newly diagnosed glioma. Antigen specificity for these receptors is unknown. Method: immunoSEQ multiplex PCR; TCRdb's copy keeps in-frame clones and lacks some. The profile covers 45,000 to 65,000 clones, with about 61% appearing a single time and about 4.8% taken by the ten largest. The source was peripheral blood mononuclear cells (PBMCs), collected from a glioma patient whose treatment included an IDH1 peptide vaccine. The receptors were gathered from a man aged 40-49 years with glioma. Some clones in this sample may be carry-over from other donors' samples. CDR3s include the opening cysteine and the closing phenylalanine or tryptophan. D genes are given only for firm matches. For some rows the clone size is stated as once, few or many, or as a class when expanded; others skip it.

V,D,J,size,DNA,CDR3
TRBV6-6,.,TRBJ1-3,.,TGTGCCAGCACTTCGGGAGCGGCTGGAAACACCATATATTTT,CASTSGAAGNTIYF
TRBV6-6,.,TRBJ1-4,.,TGTGCCAGCAGTTACGGAGGGGGAGCTGAAAAACTGTTTTTT,CASSYGGGAEKLFF
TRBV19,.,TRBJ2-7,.,TGTGCCAGTAGTAACAGCGGCTACGAGCAGTACTTC,CASSNSGYEQYF
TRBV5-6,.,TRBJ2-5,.,TGTGCCAGCAGCTTGGGTGGGAAGTGGACCCAGTACTTC,CASSLGGKWTQYF
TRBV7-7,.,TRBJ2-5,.,TGTGCCAGCAGCAGGACCATGATCCAAGAGACCCAGTACTTC,CASSRTMIQETQYF
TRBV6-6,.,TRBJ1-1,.,TGTGCCAGCGGAGCAGGGCCCGGAGAGGCTTTCTTT,CASGAGPGEAFF
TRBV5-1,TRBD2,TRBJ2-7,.,TGCGCCAGCAGCCAGCGCATTACCCTAGCGGGGGATCGCGAGCAGTACTTC,CASSQRITLAGDREQYF
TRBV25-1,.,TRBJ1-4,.,TGTGCCAGCAGTGATAGCAGGGGATTTGCAACTAATGAAAAACTGTTTTTT,CASSDSRGFATNEKLFF
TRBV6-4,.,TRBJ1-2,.,TGTGCCAGCAGCAGAACTAGTCCATTCACTAACTATGGCTACACCTTC,CASSRTSPFTNYGYTF
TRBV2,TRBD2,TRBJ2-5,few,TGTGCCAGCAGGGGAAACACCGGGACTAGCGGGGTGACCCAGTACTTC,CASRGNTGTSGVTQYF
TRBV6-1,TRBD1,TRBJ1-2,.,TGTGCCAGCAGCCCTAGGACAGGGTTAGGCTACACCTTC,CASSPRTGLGYTF
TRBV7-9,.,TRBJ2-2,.,TGTGCCAGCAGCTTTATCCCACTTCGACCAGGCGACAACACCGGGGAGCTGTTTTTT,CASSFIPLRPGDNTGELFF
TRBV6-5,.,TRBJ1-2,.,TGTGCCAGCAATGGGGGAAACTATGGCTACACCTTC,CASNGGNYGYTF
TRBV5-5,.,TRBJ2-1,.,TGTGCCAGCAGCCTAGGACTGGCCACATACAATGAGCAGTTCTTC,CASSLGLATYNEQFF
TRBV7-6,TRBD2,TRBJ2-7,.,TGTGCCAGCAGCTTAGGCCACCCAGCGGGGGACCACGAGCAGTACTTC,CASSLGHPAGDHEQYF
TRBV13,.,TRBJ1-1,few,TGTGCCAGCAGCCGAAACGCCGGCACTGAAGCTTTCTTT,CASSRNAGTEAFF
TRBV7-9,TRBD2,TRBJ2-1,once,TGTGCCAGCAGCTTAGCTAGCGGGGGTCTTGGGTCCTACAATGAGCAGTTCTTC,CASSLASGGLGSYNEQFF
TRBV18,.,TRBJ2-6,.,TGTGCCAGCTCACCACCTGGGGCCAACGTCCTGACTTTC,CASSPPGANVLTF
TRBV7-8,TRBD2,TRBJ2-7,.,TGTGCCAGCAGCTTGGCCAGCGGGGCGATCTACGAGCAGTACTTC,CASSLASGAIYEQYF
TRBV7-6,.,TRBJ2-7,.,TGTGCCAGCAGCGCTCTCAGGGCCCCGTACTCCTACGAGCAGTACTTC,CASSALRAPYSYEQYF